One and the same sample provided the 6 T cell receptor beta chains below, sequenced in a study of T cells in Graves' hyperthyroidism and ophthalmopathy. The TCR beta CDR3 regions underwent amplification using RNA transcripts as the source. The primer set for the first-round RT-PCR of the TCR CDR3 was HTBI. TCRdb recomputed calls from the multiplex PCR reads with MiXCR, one row per CDR3 protein. The sample holds approximately 600,000 distinct CDR3 sequences, approximately 15% seen once. The sequenced sample consisted of blood. All receptors derive from a woman aged 18-29 years with Graves' ophthalmopathy.

The chain combines TRBV29-1 with TRBJ1-2; no clear D gene. This CDR3 region has 13 residues. CDR1 is SQVTM and CDR2 is ANQGSEA in the germline V gene. The germline V and J ends were trimmed by 4 bases and 0 bases, with 9 bases remaining between them. The CDR3, as DNA: TGCAGCGTTGTAGTTGTTTCTAACTATGGCTACACCTTC. The encoded protein is CSVVVVSNYGYTF.

With regard to this clonotype: Since a much larger clone is just one base distant, this may be a read error. The rearrangement links TRBV18 to TRBJ2-7, with D possibly being TRBD1 (5 bases). The end of the DNA fits TRBJ2-1 better, so the J call may be wrong. The CDR3 runs to 13 residues. Germline V CDR1 and CDR2: KGHSH, LQKENI. This CDR3 is CASSQGVSYEQFF. For the CDR3, the DNA is TGTGCCAGCTCTCAGGGCGTCTCCTACGAGCAGTTCTTC.

This clonotype has a count of ten or more. The rearrangement links TRBV19 to TRBJ2-1, with 13 bases lining up with TRBD2. Trimming cost V 6 bases and J 8 bases; bases outside gene matches: 7. CDR1 is LNHDA, CDR2 SQIVND, per germline (reference sequence). The CDR3 sequence is 15 residues long. Here the CDR3 DNA reads TGTGCCAGTAGACCCGGACTAGCGGGAGATGATGAGCAGTTCTTC. Protein product: CASRPGLAGDDEQFF.

This clonotype appeared a few times. The DNA for the CDR3 is TGTGCCAGCAGCCAAGATTGGGGGAGACAGGTCGCTAACTATGGCTACACCTTC. It yields the protein CASSQDWGRQVANYGYTF. This chain uses TRBV4-2 with TRBJ1-2; possibly TRBD1 for D (6 bases). The CDR3 runs 18 residues. V lost 0 bases and J 0 bases, leaving 17 bases between the germline ends. The germline V gene encodes CDR1 LGHNA and CDR2 YNFKEQ.

Only a few counts were recorded for this clonotype. The V gene is TRBV19, the J gene TRBJ1-5; 7 positions match TRBD1. Germline-derived CDR1 and CDR2 are LNHDA and SQIVND (reference sequence). The CDR3 has 15 amino acids. The V gene end was trimmed by 3 bases and the J gene end by 3 bases; junction bases not matched to a gene: 5. The DNA for the CDR3 is TGTGCCAGTAGTATTACGACAGGGTACAATCAGCCCCAGCATTTT. Protein: CASSITTGYNQPQHF. Complete variable domain (other parts from reference TRBV19 and TRBJ1-5): DGGITQSPKYLFRKEGQNVTLSCEQNLNHDAMYWYRQDPGQGLRLIYYSQIVNDFQKGDIAEGYSVSREKKESFPLTVTSAQKNPTAFYLCASSITTGYNQPQHFGDGTRLSIL.

Concerning this clonotype: It may be a read error: a sequence one base away is much more abundant. The conserved phenylalanine or tryptophan normally closing the CDR3 is absent here, so this likely arose from a read error. The chain combines TRBV27 with TRBJ1-1, with TRBD1 matching 8 bases. From germline, CDR1 is MNHEY and CDR2 SMNVEV (reference sequence). The CDR3 is 15 residues long. V lost 3 bases and J lost 5; bases outside the gene matches: 8. This CDR3 reads CASSFQTGVWTEAFS. For the CDR3, the DNA is TGTGCCAGCAGTTTCCAGACAGGGGTATGGACTGAAGCTTTCTCT.